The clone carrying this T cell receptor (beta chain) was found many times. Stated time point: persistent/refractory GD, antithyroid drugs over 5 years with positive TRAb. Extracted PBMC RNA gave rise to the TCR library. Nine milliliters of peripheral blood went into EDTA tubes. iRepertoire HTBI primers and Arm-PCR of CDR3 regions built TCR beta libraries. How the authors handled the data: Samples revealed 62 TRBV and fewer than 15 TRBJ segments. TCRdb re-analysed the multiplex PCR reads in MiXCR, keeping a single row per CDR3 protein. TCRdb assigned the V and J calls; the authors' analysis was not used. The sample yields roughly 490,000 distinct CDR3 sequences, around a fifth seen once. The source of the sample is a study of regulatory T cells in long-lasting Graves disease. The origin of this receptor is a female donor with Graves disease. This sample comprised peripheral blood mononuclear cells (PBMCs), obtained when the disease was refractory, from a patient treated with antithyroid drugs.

CDR3 nucleotide sequence: TGTGCCAGCAGTTTAGGCTGGCTTAACACTGAAGCTTTCTTT. Encoded protein: CASSLGWLNTEAFF. This chain uses TRBV28 with TRBJ1-1; D remains unclear. CDR3 size: 14 residues. V was clipped by 2 bases and J by 2 bases, with 9 bases between them. Germline lookup yields CDR1 MDHEN and CDR2 SYDVKM.